These 15 T cell receptor beta chains came from one sample sequenced in a study of T cells in Graves' hyperthyroidism and ophthalmopathy. The CDR3 regions of TCR beta were amplified from RNA transcripts. HTBI primers drove first-round RT-PCR of the TCR CDR3. TCRdb independently ran MiXCR on the multiplex PCR reads; one entry per CDR3 protein. In the table there are about 290,000 distinct CDR3 sequences, about an eighth of which are singletons. Sequenced: blood. The receptors were gathered from a woman under 40 with Graves' hyperthyroidism that later progressed to Graves' ophthalmopathy.

Comment on this clonotype: Just one base apart from a much larger clone, this may be a read error. This rearrangement joins TRBV7-4 to TRBJ2-1, with 10 bases that match TRBD2. The CDR3 length is 17 residues. From germline, CDR1 is SGHVT and CDR2 SQSDAQ. The trim removed 4 bases at V and 10 bases at J, leaving 16 bases unmatched. This chain's CDR3 is CASSSQREGRGTGEQFF. DNA for the CDR3: TGTGCCAGCAGCTCACAGCGGGAGGGCAGGGGAACAGGGGAGCAGTTCTTC. Complete variable domain (other parts from reference TRBV7-4 and TRBJ2-1): GAGVSQSPRYKVAKRGRDVALRCDSISGHVTLYWYRQTLGQGSEVLTYSQSDAQRDKSGRPSGRFSAERPERSVSTLKIQRTEQGDSAVYLCASSSQREGRGTGEQFFGPGTRLTVL.

This clonotype was detected ten times or more. The rearrangement joins TRBV24-1 to TRBJ2-1; possible D gene TRBD1, 6 bases. With 1 base removed from V and 9 bases from J, the gap between germline ends came to 15 bases. Germline CDR1 is KGHDR and CDR2 is SFDVKD. The CDR3 is 15 amino acids. CDR3 nucleotides: TGTGCCACCAGTGATTTCGGGACGGTAGGGGGTGAGCAGTTCTTC. It translates to CATSDFGTVGGEQFF.

This clonotype was picked up many times. The chain uses TRBV6-1 and TRBJ1-1; 8 bases fit TRBD1. V was pared by 3 bases and J by 2 bases, with 23 bases of the junction left unmatched. Germline-derived CDR1 and CDR2 are MNHNS and SASEGT. The CDR3 is 21 amino acids. CDR3 residues: CASSDSQKFRGLLNTNTEAFF. In nucleotides, the CDR3 is TGTGCCAGCAGTGATTCCCAGAAATTCAGGGGGCTTTTGAACACCAACACTGAAGCTTTCTTT.

This clonotype was recorded many times. V is TRBV12-3 or TRBV12-4 and J is TRBJ2-5; 8 bases are a match to TRBD1. The V segment lost 4 bases and the J segment 2 bases; nucleotides outside the gene matches: 6. This CDR3 is 15 amino acids long. The CDR3 nucleotides are TGTGCCAGCAGTTCGACAGGGGCCGGTCAAGAGACCCAGTACTTC. Protein product: CASSSTGAGQETQYF.

There are many counts of this clonotype. The chain links TRBV12-3 or TRBV12-4 to TRBJ1-4; 11 bases line up with TRBD1. This CDR3 spans 14 amino acids. The trim removed 5 bases at V and 6 bases at J, leaving 2 bases unmatched. The CDR3 loop is CASSVGQGDEKLFF. The DNA for the CDR3 is TGTGCCAGCAGTGTGGGACAGGGGGATGAAAAACTGTTTTTT.

This clonotype was seen ten or more times. This chain joins TRBV27 and TRBJ2-7; D remains unclear. CDR3 length: 13 residues. Trimming left V 5 bases short and J 7 bases short, with 15 bases between. CDR1 is MNHEY and CDR2 is SMNVEV in the germline V gene (reference sequence). The CDR3 nucleotides are TGTGCCAGCAGTCCCGAAGGAGCGTTGGAGCAGTACTTC. It yields the protein CASSPEGALEQYF.

This clonotype appeared many times. The V and J genes are TRBV14 and TRBJ1-4, with D uncertain. V was trimmed by 5 bases and J by 7 bases, leaving 14 bases between them. This CDR3 is built from 14 residues. Germline V gene data show CDR1 as SGHDN and CDR2 as FVKESK. CDR3 sequence reads: CASSESWRGEKLFF. In DNA form, the CDR3 reads TGTGCCAGCAGCGAGTCATGGAGAGGTGAAAAACTGTTTTTT.

Ten or more counts support this clonotype. The V call is TRBV9, the J call TRBJ2-1, with 8 bases fitting TRBD1. V was clipped by 4 bases and J by 8 bases; unmatched bases: 11. Germline loops: CDR1 SGDLS, CDR2 YYNGEE. The CDR3 has 15 residues. In DNA, the CDR3 is TGTGCCAGCAGCCCTGGACAGGGAACTGGCGATGAGCAGTTCTTC. It encodes CASSPGQGTGDEQFF. Full variable domain (rest looked up from reference TRBV9 and TRBJ2-1): DSGVTQTPKHLITATGQRVTLRCSPRSGDLSVYWYQQSLDQGLQFLIQYYNGEERAKGNILERFSAQQFPDLHSELNLSSLELGDSALYFCASSPGQGTGDEQFFGPGTRLTVL.

This clonotype was seen many times. This chain uses TRBV7-9 with TRBJ2-3; 9 bases line up with TRBD2. Germline V gene lookup returns CDR1 SEHNR and CDR2 FQNEAQ (reference sequence). CDR3 length: 18 residues. V lost 5 bases to trimming and J lost 0 bases; unmatched junction nucleotides: 12. Here the CDR3 DNA reads TGTGCCAGCAGCCCTCGACTAGCGGAGGTAACTAGCACAGATACGCAGTATTTT. Translated, it gives CASSPRLAEVTSTDTQYF.

This clonotype was recorded at least ten times. The chain employs TRBV4-3 and TRBJ2-3; D possibly uses TRBD1 or TRBD2 (5 bases each). The CDR3 length is 15 residues. V lost 1 base to trimming and J lost 2 bases, with 10 bases between them. CDR1 and CDR2 (germline): LGHNA, YSLEER. The CDR3: CASSQGGSITDTQYF. Here the CDR3 DNA reads TGCGCCAGCAGCCAAGGGGGGTCGATCACAGATACGCAGTATTTT.

Only a few counts were recorded for this clonotype. J is TRBJ2-3 and V is TRBV5-1; no firm D call. The CDR3 is made up of 15 amino acids. The germline gives CDR1 SGHRS, CDR2 YFSETQ. The germline V and J ends were trimmed by 4 bases and 2 bases, with 14 bases remaining between them. The CDR3 loop is CASSTSAHPTDTQYF. The CDR3 DNA follows: TGCGCCAGCAGCACGTCCGCCCACCCCACAGATACGCAGTATTTT.

In this sample, this clonotype turned up many times. The V and J genes are TRBV27 and TRBJ1-1; tentative D call: TRBD1 (6 bases). Trimming pared 2 bases from V and 1 base from J, leaving 8 bases between. The CDR3 has 14 residues. Germline V gives CDR1 MNHEY, CDR2 SMNVEV (reference sequence). CDR3: CASSLGGANTEAFF. CDR3 DNA: TGTGCCAGCAGTTTAGGGGGGGCGAACACTGAAGCTTTCTTT.

This clonotype came up many times. This sequence joins TRBV2 and TRBJ2-7; D remains ambiguous. This CDR3 region has 12 residues. Germline V gene data show CDR1 as SNHLY and CDR2 as FYNNEI. V gave up 6 bases and J gave up 0 bases, with 6 bases separating them. The CDR3 spells CASRPSSYEQYF. Written as DNA, the CDR3 is TGTGCCAGCAGGCCCAGCTCCTACGAGCAGTACTTC.

This clonotype was recorded at least ten times. The chain links TRBV20-1 to TRBJ2-1; either TRBD1 or TRBD2 may fit D (5 bases each). This CDR3 spans 13 amino acids. Germline CDR1 is DFQATT and CDR2 is SNEGSKA (reference sequence). The ends were cut back, 4 bases at V and 8 bases at J, with 15 bases in the middle. CDR3 amino acids: CSAMTEGPDEQFF. CDR3 coding DNA: TGCAGTGCTATGACCGAGGGGCCGGATGAGCAGTTCTTC.

This clonotype was counted a few times. The rearrangement links TRBV5-4 to TRBJ2-1; D tentatively reads TRBD1 or TRBD2 (7 bases each). Germline CDR1 and CDR2: SGHNT and YYREEE (reference sequence). The CDR3 consists of 15 residues. Trimming cost V 4 bases and J 7 bases, with 18 bases left between them. CDR3 in amino acids: CASSPGTGEGNEQFF. Here the CDR3 DNA reads TGTGCCAGCAGCCCCGGTACAGGGGAGGGTAATGAGCAGTTCTTC.